The T cell receptor (beta chain) described here comes from a study of cytomegalovirus exposure and HLA in healthy donors. Overall study findings and caveats: Analyses of presence/absence relied on an assumption of roughly uniform sequencing depth across donors. Many donors carried some public TCRs, although rarity characterized most TCR sequences. Follow-up analysis later connected one missense variant in DCLRE1C with trimming of TCR beta V- and J-genes.

Both 60 Vbeta primers and 13 Jbeta primers went into the PCR. TCRdb keeps only in-frame clones here, not all; method: immunoSEQ multiplex PCR. The profile shows 80,000 to 100,000 clones, around three fifths of them singletons. CDR3 length: 16 amino acids. Germline V gene data show CDR1 as SGHAT and CDR2 as FQDESV (reference sequence). V shed 3 bases and J shed 4 bases, with 18 bases lying between them. This clone was observed a few times. Its antigen remains unknown. The TCR sequence derives from a woman in her 40s in good health and CMV-seropositive. The J gene is TRBJ1-1, the V gene TRBV11-1; TRBD1 might be the D (5 bases). The sequencing sample was made of PBMCs. The CDR3 here is CASSLGSGQKGTEAFF. In DNA form, the CDR3 reads TGTGCCAGCAGCTTGGGGTCAGGGCAGAAGGGCACTGAAGCTTTCTTT.